Detailed here is one TCR beta chain. The authors' processing: Amplification of reference gene primers provided the estimated nucleated cell counts. Repertoires were generated with immunoSEQ multiplex PCR, while TCRdb's copy carries only in-frame clones and drops some. The V and J calls and clone size come from that table; D and trimming were worked out from the DNA. The table records 290,000 or so clones, nearly 90% of them present only once. These data come from a study of blood T cell repertoires in COVID-19. Turning to the study itself: In each case, the material was cDNA or gDNA derived from T cells, B-cell-depleted T cells, or PBMCs.

In germline, CDR1 is LGHDT, CDR2 YNNKEL (reference sequence). The V segment lost 4 bases and the J segment 3 bases; nucleotides outside the gene matches: 7. The CDR3 has 16 amino acids. This study enrolled people aged about 18 to 100 from about 26 US geographic areas. Sequences were obtained from PBMCs or T cells enriched from blood (not recorded which). The sequence was obtained from a woman aged 18-30 years with acute COVID-19. The chain carries TRBV3-1 (or the pseudogene TRBV3-2) and TRBJ2-7, with 12 nucleotides matching TRBD2. Here the CDR3 reads CASSPQLAGGFYEQYF. CDR3 nucleotide sequence: TGTGCCAGCAGCCCTCAACTAGCGGGAGGATTCTACGAGCAGTACTTC.